Listed below are T cell receptor beta chains from one sample, sequenced in a study of CD8+ T cells in alopecia areata. Only in-frame clones appear in the TCRdb table, and some are missing; sequencing was by immunoSEQ multiplex PCR. The repertoire has about 74,000 clones, about 30% of them found once; the top ten carry under 15%. The input for sequencing was CD8+ T cells sorted from blood, taken at week 4, from a patient treated with tofacitinib. Receptor source: a human donor with alopecia areata. CDR3s include the opening cysteine and the closing phenylalanine or tryptophan. The order of the fields is CDR3 length, V gene, clone size, J gene, D gene, CDR3 DNA, CDR3 protein. A D gene is named only where the DNA matches it firmly. Expanded clones get a size class; other rows say once, few or many, or leave the size out.

>12|TRBV27|.|TRBJ2-3|.
TGTGCCAGCAGTTCCCGCACAGATACGCAGTATTTT
CASSSRTDTQYF
>14|TRBV9|.|TRBJ2-1|.
TGTGCCAGCAGCTCCGGGACCCTGGGGGATGAGCAGTTCTTC
CASSSGTLGDEQFF
>13|TRBV29-1|.|TRBJ2-1|TRBD2
TGCAGCGGAACTAGCGGGGGATACAATGAGCAGTTCTTC
CSGTSGGYNEQFF
>13|TRBV6-6|few|TRBJ1-5|TRBD1
TGTGCCAGCAGGCAGGGGGCCGGGCAGCCCCAGCATTTT
CASRQGAGQPQHF
>14|TRBV29-1|.|TRBJ2-1|.
TGCAGCGTAGAGGACACCCACCCCTACAATGAGCAGTTCTTC
CSVEDTHPYNEQFF
>13|TRBV29-1|few|TRBJ1-2|.
TGCAGCGTTGAGTACAACAGGAACTATGGCTACACCTTC
CSVEYNRNYGYTF
>18|TRBV29-1|.|TRBJ2-3|TRBD1
TGCAGCGTTGGAGGTGCGACAGGGGGCGACCCGAGGACAGATACGCAGTATTTT
CSVGGATGGDPRTDTQYF
>13|TRBV15|few|TRBJ2-5|TRBD2
TGTGCCACCAGCAGGGGACTAGAGAAGACCCAGTACTTC
CATSRGLEKTQYF
>15|TRBV18|.|TRBJ2-1|.
TGTGCCAGCTCACCTGGGGGTCACTCCTACAATGAGCAGTTCTTC
CASSPGGHSYNEQFF
>14|TRBV29-1|few|TRBJ2-1|TRBD1
TGCAGCGCCTCGCTAGGGACAGGGGACAATGAGCAGTTCTTC
CSASLGTGDNEQFF
>13|TRBV27|.|TRBJ2-7|.
TGTGCCAGCAGTTCCGGAGCCTCCTACGAGCAGTACTTC
CASSSGASYEQYF
>14|TRBV7-8|.|TRBJ2-1|.
TGTGCCAGCAGACCCCAGGGGTGGGTTAATGAGCAGTTCTTC
CASRPQGWVNEQFF
>16|TRBV27|.|TRBJ2-5|TRBD2
TGTGCCAGCAGTTTATCAGGGGAGGGGTGGTCGGTGACCCAGTACTTC
CASSLSGEGWSVTQYF